This T cell receptor (beta chain) was identified in a study of response to subunit inactivated influenza vaccine. CDR1 and CDR2 from the germline V gene are LGHNA and YSLEER. There are 16 residues in the CDR3. The ends were cut back, 3 bases at V and 2 bases at J, with 14 bases in the middle. One entry per CDR3 protein results from TCRdb running MiXCR on the RT-PCR reads. The sample includes 150,000 to 200,000 distinct CDR3 sequences, about a tenth seen only once; the top ten take approximately 11%. This TCR was sampled from a man aged 50-60 years who received an inactivated influenza vaccine. The sequenced sample was non-naive T cells sorted from PBMCs, obtained on the day of vaccination. The chain uses TRBV4-3 and TRBJ2-1; maybe TRBD2 (5 bases). The CDR3 region is CASSHNQDSPYNEQFF. The DNA of the CDR3 is TGCGCCAGCAGCCACAACCAGGACTCCCCCTACAATGAGCAGTTCTTC.